This T cell receptor (beta chain) was recovered during a study of blood T cells in healthy people across ages. The use of a sample-barcoded 5' primer and a J-beta primer mix characterized a second PCR of roughly 6 to 11 cycles. Every cDNA was tagged by a template-switch adaptor with 12 random nucleotides. All samples gave at least 2.5 million CDR3-containing paired-end reads. TCRdb itself ran the 5' RACE reads through MiXCR, one entry per CDR3 protein. The data hold about 770,000 distinct CDR3 sequences, with about 42% observed a single time. The germline CDR1 and CDR2 sequences are SGHRS and YFSETQ. This CDR3 contains 12 residues. V was trimmed by 4 bases and J by 7 bases, leaving 8 bases between them. As concerns this clonotype: Its specificity is unknown.

Study-wide findings and caveats: Aged donors had fewer naive CD4+ cells and lower diversity than long-lived donors.

The sequencing sample was made of blood. J is TRBJ2-2 and V is TRBV5-1; no clear D gene. The receptor was derived from a man aged 55 to 69 in good health. Written as DNA, the CDR3 is TGCGCCAGCAGCCTTGACGGCGGGGAGCTGTTTTTT. Translating gives CASSLDGGELFF.